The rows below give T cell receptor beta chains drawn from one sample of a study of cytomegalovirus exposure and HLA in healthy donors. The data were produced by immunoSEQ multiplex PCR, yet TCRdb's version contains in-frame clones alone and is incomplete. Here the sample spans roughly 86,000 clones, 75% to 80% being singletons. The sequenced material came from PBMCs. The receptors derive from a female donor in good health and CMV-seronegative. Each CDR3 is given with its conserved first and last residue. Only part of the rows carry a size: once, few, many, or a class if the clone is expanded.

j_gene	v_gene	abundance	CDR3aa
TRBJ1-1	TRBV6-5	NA	CASSYGTGGTEAFF
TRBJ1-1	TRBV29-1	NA	CSVGGQVNTEAFF
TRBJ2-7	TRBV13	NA	CASSLWGQGAREQYF
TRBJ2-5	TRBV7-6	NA	CASSTEGQLQETQYF
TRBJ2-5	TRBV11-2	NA	CASSPRARETQYF
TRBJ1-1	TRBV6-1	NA	CASSGTANTEAFF
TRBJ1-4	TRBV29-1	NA	CSVGDRGSEKLFF
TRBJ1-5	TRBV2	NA	CASSGQRSNQPQHF
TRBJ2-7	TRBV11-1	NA	CASSWGPGQGVYEQYF
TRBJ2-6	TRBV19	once	CASSKETGSGANVLTF
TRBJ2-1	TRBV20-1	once	CSARVTYEQFF
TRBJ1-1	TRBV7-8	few	CASSSNRGRGAFF
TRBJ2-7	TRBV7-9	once	CASGRGRPYEQYF
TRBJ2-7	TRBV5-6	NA	CASSLAGSYEQYF
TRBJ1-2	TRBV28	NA	CASAQQVNYGYTF
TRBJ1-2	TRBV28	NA	CANPGRFGYGYTF
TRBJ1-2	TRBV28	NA	CASSLSPTGANYGYTF
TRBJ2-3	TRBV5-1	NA	CASSLALAGVGGTDTQYF
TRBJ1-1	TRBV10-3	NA	CAITHGTGLGGTEAFF
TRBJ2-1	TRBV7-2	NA	CASSQTRDRYNEQFF
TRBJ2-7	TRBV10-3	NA	CATAVNYEQYF
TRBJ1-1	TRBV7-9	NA	CASSSSGRKAFF
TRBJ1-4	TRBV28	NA	CASSLSRGQPNEKLFF
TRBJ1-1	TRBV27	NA	CASSLSSGLRTEAFF
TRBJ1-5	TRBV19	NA	CAASYSNQPQHF
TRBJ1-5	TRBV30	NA	CAWSGLQQGQPQHF
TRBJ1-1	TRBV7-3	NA	CASSLRGQGNTEAFF
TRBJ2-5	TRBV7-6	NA	CASSLEAPGQETQYF
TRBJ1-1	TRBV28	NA	CASSLFGTGGLAKAFF
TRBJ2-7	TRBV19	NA	CASSLRGRAGEQYF
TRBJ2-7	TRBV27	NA	CASSFLFGEAYEQYF
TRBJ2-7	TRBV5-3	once	CARTAGVPREQYF
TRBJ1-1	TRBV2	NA	CASSGQGGTEAFF
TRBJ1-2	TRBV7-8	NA	CASSLTETDYGYTF
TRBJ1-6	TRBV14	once	CASSQDTVGPLYNSPLHF
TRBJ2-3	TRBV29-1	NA	CSALAGESSDTQYF
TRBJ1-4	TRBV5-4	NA	CASSSGGLGEKLFF
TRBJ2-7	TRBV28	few	CASSLLDGRAGGYEQYF
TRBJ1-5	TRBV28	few	CASSPGQARGNQPQHF